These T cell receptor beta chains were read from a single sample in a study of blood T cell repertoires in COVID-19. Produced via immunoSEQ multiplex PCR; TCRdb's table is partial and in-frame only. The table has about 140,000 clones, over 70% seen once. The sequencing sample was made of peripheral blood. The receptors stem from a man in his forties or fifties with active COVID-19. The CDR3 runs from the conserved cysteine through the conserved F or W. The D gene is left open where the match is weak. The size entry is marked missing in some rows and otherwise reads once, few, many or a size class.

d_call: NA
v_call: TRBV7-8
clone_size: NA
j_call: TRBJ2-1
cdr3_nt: TGTGCCAGCAGCTTAGAACGGATTGTGGGAAGCGGCTCCTACAATGAGCAGTTCTTC
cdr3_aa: CASSLERIVGSGSYNEQFF

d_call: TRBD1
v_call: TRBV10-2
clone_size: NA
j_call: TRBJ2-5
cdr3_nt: TGCGCCAGCATTAAAGGGGGCCTGAACAGAGAGACCCAGTACTTC
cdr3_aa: CASIKGGLNRETQYF

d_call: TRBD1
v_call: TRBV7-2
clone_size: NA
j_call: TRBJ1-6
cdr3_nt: TGTGCCAGCAGCTCAACAGGGGATTCACCCCTCCACTTT
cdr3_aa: CASSSTGDSPLHF

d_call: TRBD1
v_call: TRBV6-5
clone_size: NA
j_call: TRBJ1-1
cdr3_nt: TGTGCCAGCAGTTACTCGGGACAGGGGGCGGCGAAAACTTTCTTT
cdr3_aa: CASSYSGQGAAKTFF

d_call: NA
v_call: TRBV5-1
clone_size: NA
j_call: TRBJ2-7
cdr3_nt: TGCGCCAGCAGCTTCGGCAGCGAGGGGGTCGAGCAGTACTTC
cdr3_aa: CASSFGSEGVEQYF

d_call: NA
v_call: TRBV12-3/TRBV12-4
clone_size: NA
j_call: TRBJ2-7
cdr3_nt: TGTGCCAGCAGTCGGGGGTACGAGCAGTACTTC
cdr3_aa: CASSRGYEQYF

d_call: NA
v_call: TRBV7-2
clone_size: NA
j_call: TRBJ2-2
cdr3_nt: TGTGCCAGCAGCCTCGGGGGAGTGCTGGGCGGGGAGCTGTTTTTT
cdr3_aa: CASSLGGVLGGELFF

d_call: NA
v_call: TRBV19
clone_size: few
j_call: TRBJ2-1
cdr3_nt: TGTGCCAGTAGCACCTTGGGAGGGGGGGCCGTCAATGAGCAGTTCTTC
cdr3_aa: CASSTLGGGAVNEQFF

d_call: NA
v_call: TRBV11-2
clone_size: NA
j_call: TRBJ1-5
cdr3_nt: TGTGCCAGCAGCTCTACAGGGATCGGCGGCAATCAGCCCCAGCATTTT
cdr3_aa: CASSSTGIGGNQPQHF

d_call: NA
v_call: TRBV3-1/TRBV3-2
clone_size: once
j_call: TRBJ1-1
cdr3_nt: TGTGCCAGCAGCCAAGCAGGGAACACTGAAGCTTTCTTT
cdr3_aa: CASSQAGNTEAFF

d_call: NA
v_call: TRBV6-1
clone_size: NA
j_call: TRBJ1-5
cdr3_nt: TGTGCCAGCAGTGAGGCGGATAGCAATCAGCCCCAGCATTTT
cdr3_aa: CASSEADSNQPQHF

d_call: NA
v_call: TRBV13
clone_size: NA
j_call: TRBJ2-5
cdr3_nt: TGTGCCAGCAGCTTAGCCGCATCCCCCCAGGAGACCCAGTACTTC
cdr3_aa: CASSLAASPQETQYF

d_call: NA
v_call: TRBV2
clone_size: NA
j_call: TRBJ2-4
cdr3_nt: TGTGCCAGCAGACCAGGGTTAGCCAAAAACATTCAGTACTTC
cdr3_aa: CASRPGLAKNIQYF

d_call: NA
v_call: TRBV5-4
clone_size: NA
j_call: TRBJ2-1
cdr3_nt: TGTGCCAGCAGCTTGGACAGAAATGAGCAGTTCTTC
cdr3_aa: CASSLDRNEQFF

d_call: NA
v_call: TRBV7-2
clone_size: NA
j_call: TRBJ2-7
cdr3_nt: TGTGCCAGCAGCCCCGATGACGGGGTGTACGAGCAGTACTTC
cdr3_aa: CASSPDDGVYEQYF

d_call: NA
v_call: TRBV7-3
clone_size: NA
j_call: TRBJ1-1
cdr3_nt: TGTGCCAGCAGCCCCGCAGCAGGTTTCACTGAAGCTTTCTTT
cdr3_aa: CASSPAAGFTEAFF

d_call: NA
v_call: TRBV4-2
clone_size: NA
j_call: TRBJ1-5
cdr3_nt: TGTGCCAGCAGCCAAGACGGGAGCAATCAGCCCCAGCATTTT
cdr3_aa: CASSQDGSNQPQHF

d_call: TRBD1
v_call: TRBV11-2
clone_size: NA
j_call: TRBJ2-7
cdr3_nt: TGTGCCAGCAGCCTACCGGGACAGGGTACCTACGAGCAGTACTTC
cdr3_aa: CASSLPGQGTYEQYF

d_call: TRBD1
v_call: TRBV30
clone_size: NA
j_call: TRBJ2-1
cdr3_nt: TGTGCCTGGAGGAGGGGGACAGGGGCCTACAATGAGCAGTTCTTC
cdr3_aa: CAWRRGTGAYNEQFF

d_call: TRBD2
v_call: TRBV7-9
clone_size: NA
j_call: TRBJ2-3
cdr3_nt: TGTGCCAGCAGCGAGAGCGGGGGGACCAGCACAGATACGCAGTATTTT
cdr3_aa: CASSESGGTSTDTQYF

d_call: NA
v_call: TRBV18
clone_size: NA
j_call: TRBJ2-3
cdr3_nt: TGTGCCAGCTCACGGGCTCTGGGGGGACGGACAGATACGCAGTATTTT
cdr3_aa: CASSRALGGRTDTQYF

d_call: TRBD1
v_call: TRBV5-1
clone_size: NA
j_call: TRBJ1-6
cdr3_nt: TGCGCCAGCAGCTTGGAGACAGGGGGTTTCGATTCACCCCTCCACTTT
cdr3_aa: CASSLETGGFDSPLHF

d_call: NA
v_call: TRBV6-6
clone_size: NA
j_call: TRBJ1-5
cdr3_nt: TGTGCCAGCAGTTACTCGGGCTTCCCTAGCAATCAGCCCCAGCATTTT
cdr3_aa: CASSYSGFPSNQPQHF

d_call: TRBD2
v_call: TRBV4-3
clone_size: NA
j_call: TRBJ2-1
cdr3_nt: TGCGCCAGCAGCCAAGCCCAGCACGGGGGGGACTACAATGAGCAGTTCTTC
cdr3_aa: CASSQAQHGGDYNEQFF

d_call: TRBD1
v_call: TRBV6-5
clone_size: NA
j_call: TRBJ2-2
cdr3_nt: TGTGCCAGCAGAAGGACAGGGTACACCGGGGAGCTGTTTTTT
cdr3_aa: CASRRTGYTGELFF

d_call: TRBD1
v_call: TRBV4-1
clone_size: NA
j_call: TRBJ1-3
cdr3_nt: TGCGCCAGCAGCCAAGATATTCCAGGGGGCAGGTCTGGAAACACCATATATTTT
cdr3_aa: CASSQDIPGGRSGNTIYF

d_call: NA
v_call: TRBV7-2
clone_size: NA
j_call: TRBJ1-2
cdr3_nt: TGTGCCAGCAGCATAGTGGGGGGGGCTTCCTATGGCTACACCTTC
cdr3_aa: CASSIVGGASYGYTF

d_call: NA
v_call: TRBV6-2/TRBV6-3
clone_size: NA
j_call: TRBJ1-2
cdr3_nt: TGTGCCAGCAGTTACCCGGGACATTCTGATGGCTACACCTTC
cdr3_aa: CASSYPGHSDGYTF

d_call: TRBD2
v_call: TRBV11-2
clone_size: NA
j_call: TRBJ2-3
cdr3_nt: TGTGCCAGCAGCCTTAGCGGGGGGGAATTAAATACGCAGTATTTT
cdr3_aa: CASSLSGGELNTQYF

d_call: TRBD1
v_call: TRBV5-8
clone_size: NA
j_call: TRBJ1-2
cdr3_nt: TGTGCCAGCAGCATAGGACAGGGGGAATATGGCTACACCTTC
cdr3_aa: CASSIGQGEYGYTF

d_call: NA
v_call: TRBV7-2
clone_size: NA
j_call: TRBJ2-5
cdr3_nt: TGTGCCAGCAGCTTCCAAGGGGGCCAAGAGACCCAGTACTTC
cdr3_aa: CASSFQGGQETQYF

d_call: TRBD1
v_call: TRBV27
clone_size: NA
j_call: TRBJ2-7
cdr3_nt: TGTGCCAGCAGTTTTCGGTGGCAGACAGGGGTCCCCGGTGGCTACGAGCAGTACTTC
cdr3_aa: CASSFRWQTGVPGGYEQYF

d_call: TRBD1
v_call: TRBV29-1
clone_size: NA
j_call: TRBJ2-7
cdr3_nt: TGCAGCGTTTACGACAGGGGGGCCTACGAGCAGTACTTC
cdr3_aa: CSVYDRGAYEQYF

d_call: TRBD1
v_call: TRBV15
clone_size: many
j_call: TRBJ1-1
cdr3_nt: TGTGCCACCAGAAGGGGGCGAGACACTGAAGCTTTCTTT
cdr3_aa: CATRRGRDTEAFF

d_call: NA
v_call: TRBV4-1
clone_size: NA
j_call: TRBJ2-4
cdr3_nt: TGCGCCAGCAGCTCAGGTCCCCGGGGGAACATTCAGTACTTC
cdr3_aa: CASSSGPRGNIQYF

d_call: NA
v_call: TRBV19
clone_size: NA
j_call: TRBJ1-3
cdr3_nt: TGTGCCAGTAATCACCTAGGACCAGGGGACCACCTTGGTGGAAACACCATATATTTT
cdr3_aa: CASNHLGPGDHLGGNTIYF

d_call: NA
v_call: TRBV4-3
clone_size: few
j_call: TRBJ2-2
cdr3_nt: TGCGCCAGCAGCCCTAATTCTTTGTACACCGGGGAGCTGTTTTTT
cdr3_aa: CASSPNSLYTGELFF